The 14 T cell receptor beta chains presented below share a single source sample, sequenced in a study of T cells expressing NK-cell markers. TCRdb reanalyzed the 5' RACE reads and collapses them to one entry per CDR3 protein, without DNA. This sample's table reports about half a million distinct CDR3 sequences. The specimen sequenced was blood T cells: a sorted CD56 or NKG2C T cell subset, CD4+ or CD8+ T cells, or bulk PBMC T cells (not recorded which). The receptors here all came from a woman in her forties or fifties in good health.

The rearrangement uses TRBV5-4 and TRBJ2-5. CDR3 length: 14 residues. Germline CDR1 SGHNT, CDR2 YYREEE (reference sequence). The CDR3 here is CASSHMTSQETQYF.

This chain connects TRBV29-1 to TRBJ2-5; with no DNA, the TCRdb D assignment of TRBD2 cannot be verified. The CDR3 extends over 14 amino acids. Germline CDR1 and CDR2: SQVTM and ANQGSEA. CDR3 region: CSVRAGEWRGTQYF.

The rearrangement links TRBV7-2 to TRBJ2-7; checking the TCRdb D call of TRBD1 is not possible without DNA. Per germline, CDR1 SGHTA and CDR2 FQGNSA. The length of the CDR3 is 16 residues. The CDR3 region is CASSGPPGRHQYEQYF.

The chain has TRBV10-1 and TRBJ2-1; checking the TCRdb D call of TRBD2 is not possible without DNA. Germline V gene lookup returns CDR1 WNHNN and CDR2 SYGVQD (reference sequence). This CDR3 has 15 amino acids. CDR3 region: CASSDGGGVYNEQFF.

CDR3 region: CASTSRGREADIQYF. The chain carries TRBV5-1 and TRBJ2-4; the TCRdb D gene call, TRBD1, has no DNA to confirm it. The CDR3 sequence is 15 residues long. The germline V gene has CDR1 SGHRS and CDR2 YFSETQ.

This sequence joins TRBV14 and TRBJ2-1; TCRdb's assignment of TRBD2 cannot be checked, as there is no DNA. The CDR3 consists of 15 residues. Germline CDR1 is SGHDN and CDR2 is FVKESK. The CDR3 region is CASSQERAGVYEQFF.

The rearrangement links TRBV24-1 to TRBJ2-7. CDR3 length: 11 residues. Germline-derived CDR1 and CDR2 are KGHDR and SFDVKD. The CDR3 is CATSWGREQYF.

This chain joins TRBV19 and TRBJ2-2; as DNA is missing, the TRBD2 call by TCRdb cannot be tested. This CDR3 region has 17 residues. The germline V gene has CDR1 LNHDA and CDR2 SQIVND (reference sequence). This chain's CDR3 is CASSTALASRSTGELFF.

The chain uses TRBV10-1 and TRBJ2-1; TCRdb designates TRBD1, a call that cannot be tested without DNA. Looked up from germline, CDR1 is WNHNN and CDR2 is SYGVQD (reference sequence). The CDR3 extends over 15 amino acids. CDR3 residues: CASSESGRSDNEQFF.

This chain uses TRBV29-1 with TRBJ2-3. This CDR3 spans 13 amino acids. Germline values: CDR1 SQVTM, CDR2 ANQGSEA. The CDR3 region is CSVGILAPDTQYF.

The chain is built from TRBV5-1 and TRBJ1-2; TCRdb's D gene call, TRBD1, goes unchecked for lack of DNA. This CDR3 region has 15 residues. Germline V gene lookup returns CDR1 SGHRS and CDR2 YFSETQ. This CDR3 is CASSLGGQANYGYTF.

The CDR3 is CASSGMDRAQYF. The chain couples TRBV10-1 to TRBJ2-5; TCRdb names TRBD1, which stays unverified in the absence of DNA. This CDR3 is built from 12 residues. Germline V gives CDR1 WNHNN, CDR2 SYGVQD (reference sequence).

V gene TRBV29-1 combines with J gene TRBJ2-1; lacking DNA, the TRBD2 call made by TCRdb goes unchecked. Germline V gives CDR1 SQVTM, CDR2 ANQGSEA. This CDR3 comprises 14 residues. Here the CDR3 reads CSVAGLAGPGEQFF.

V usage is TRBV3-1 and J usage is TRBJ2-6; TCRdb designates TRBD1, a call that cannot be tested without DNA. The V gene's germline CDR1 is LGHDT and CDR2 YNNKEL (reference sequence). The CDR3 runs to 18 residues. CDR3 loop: CASSPDGTRHSGANVLTF.